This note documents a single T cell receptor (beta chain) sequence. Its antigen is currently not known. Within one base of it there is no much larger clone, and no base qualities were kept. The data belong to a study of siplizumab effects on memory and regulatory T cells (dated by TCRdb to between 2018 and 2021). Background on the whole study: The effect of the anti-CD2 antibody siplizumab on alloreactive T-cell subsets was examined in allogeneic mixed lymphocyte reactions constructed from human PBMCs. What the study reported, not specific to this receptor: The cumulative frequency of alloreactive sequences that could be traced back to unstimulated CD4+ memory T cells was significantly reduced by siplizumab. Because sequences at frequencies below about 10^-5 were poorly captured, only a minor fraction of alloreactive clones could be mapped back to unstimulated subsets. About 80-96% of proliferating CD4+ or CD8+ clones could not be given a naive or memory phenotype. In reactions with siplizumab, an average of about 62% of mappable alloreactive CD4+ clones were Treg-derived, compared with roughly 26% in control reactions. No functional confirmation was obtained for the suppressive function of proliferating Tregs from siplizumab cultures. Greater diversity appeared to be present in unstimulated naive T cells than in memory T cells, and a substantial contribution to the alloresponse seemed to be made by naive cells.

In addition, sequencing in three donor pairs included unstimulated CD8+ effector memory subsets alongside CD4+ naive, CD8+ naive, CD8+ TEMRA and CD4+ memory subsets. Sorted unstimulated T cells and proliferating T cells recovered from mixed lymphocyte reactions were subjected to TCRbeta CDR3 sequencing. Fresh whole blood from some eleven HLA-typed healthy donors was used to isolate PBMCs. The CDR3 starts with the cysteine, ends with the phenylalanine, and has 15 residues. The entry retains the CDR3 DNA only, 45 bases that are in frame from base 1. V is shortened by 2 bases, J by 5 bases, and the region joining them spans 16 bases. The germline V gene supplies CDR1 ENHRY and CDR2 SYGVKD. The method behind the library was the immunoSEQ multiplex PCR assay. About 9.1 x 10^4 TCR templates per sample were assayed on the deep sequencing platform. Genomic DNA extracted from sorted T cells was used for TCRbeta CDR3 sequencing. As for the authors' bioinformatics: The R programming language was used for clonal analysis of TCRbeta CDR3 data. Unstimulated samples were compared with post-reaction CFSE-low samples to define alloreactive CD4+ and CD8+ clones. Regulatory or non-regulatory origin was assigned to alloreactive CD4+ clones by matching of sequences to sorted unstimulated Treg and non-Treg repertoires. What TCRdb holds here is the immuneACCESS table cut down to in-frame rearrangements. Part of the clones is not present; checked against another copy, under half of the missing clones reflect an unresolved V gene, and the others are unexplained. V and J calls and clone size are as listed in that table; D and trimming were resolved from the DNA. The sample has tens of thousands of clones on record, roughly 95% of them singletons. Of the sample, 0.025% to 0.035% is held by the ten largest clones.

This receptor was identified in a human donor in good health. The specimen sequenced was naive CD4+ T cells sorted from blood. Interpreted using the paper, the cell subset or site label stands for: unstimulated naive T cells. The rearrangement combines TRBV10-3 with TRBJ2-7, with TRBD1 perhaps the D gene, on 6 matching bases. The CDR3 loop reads CAISEPNKQGDEQYF. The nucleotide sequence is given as TGTGCCATCAGTGAGCCTAATAAACAGGGTGACGAGCAGTACTTC.